The 26 T cell receptor beta chains below all came from one sample that was sequenced in a study of T cell changes during pregnancy in multiple sclerosis. Repertoires were generated with immunoSEQ multiplex PCR, while TCRdb's copy carries only in-frame clones and drops some. The repertoire consists of some 46,000 clones, with nearly 95% occurring once and the leading ten covering 2% to 2.5%. The sample in question was peripheral blood, obtained in the third trimester of pregnancy. These TCRs come from a female donor with multiple sclerosis, enrolled in a pregnancy study.

The chain has TRBV4-3 and TRBJ2-7; the match to TRBD1 covers 10 bases. The CDR3 length is 16 residues. J was trimmed by 4 bases and V by 1 base; bases with no gene match: 7. The germline V gene has CDR1 LGHNA and CDR2 YSLEER. CDR3 bases: TGCGCCAGCAGCCAAGCCCCGACAGGGGGCTCGTACGAGCAGTACTTC. It encodes CASSQAPTGGSYEQYF.

V usage is TRBV6-4 and J usage is TRBJ2-7; 9 bases are a match to TRBD1. Germline V lookup: CDR1 MRHNA, CDR2 SNTAGT. The junction had 5 bases not matched to a gene; V was cut back by 0 bases and J by 5 bases. The CDR3 runs 15 residues. CDR3 amino acids: CASSDSKGTGHEQYF. The CDR3, as DNA: TGTGCCAGCAGTGACTCGAAGGGGACAGGGCACGAGCAGTACTTC.

This rearrangement joins TRBV11-1 to TRBJ1-1; 7 bases match TRBD1. The length of the CDR3 is 17 residues. Germline V lookup: CDR1 SGHAT, CDR2 FQDESV (reference sequence). After removal of 0 bases from V and 2 bases from J, the junction contained 9 bases not matched to a gene. This chain's CDR3 is CASSLAKWDRRNTEAFF. The CDR3 coding sequence is TGTGCCAGCAGCTTAGCTAAGTGGGACAGAAGAAACACTGAAGCTTTCTTT. Full variable domain (remainder filled in from reference TRBV11-1 and TRBJ1-1): EAEVAQSPRYKITEKSQAVAFWCDPISGHATLYWYRQILGQGPELLVQFQDESVVDDSQLPKDRFSAERLKGVDSTLKIQPAELGDSAMYLCASSLAKWDRRNTEAFFGQGTRLTVV.

V usage is TRBV19 and J usage is TRBJ2-7, with D perhaps matching TRBD2 (7 bases). The CDR3 is made up of 16 amino acids. Trimming removed 5 bases at V and 7 bases at J, with 24 bases between. Germline V lookup: CDR1 LNHDA, CDR2 SQIVND (reference sequence). In DNA form, the CDR3 reads TGTGCCAGTAGTCCCCCAGGCGGGGGCGTAGGCGGAGAGCAGTACTTC. It yields the protein CASSPPGGGVGGEQYF.

The V and J genes are TRBV6-5 and TRBJ2-1; 13 nucleotides align to TRBD2. Per germline, CDR1 MNHEY and CDR2 SVGAGI. The CDR3 is 16 residues long. V was clipped by 4 bases and J by 7 bases; unmatched bases: 7. Here the CDR3 reads CASSWRTSGSQNEQFF. For the CDR3, the DNA is TGTGCCAGCAGTTGGAGGACTAGCGGGAGTCAAAATGAGCAGTTCTTC.

The chain carries TRBV6-6 and TRBJ1-2, with a weak D call TRBD1 (5 bases). Germline CDR1 is MNHNY and CDR2 is SVGAGI (reference sequence). The CDR3 has 14 amino acids. The ends were cut back, 0 bases at V and 8 bases at J, with 13 bases in the middle. CDR3 amino acids: CASSYSQGLGGYTF. In DNA form, the CDR3 reads TGTGCCAGCAGTTACTCTCAGGGCCTGGGGGGCTACACCTTC.

J is TRBJ2-3 and V is TRBV7-2, with a possible D match to TRBD1 (5 bases). Germline V lookup: CDR1 SGHTA, CDR2 FQGNSA. CDR3 length: 14 residues. The V end was cut by 8 bases, the J end by 0 bases, with 12 bases between. CDR3 sequence: CASVGQGSTDTQYF. The CDR3 DNA reads as TGTGCCAGCGTGGGGCAGGGTAGCACAGATACGCAGTATTTT. Full variable domain (remainder filled in from reference TRBV7-2 and TRBJ2-3): GAGVSQSPSNKVTEKGKDVELRCDPISGHTALYWYRQSLGQGLEFLIYFQGNSAPDKSGLPSDRFSAERTGGSVSTLTIQRTQQEDSAVYLCASVGQGSTDTQYFGPGTRLTVL.

The CDR3 DNA follows: TGTGCCTCCCGAGGGACAGGCATCTACGAGCAGTACTTC. This codes for CASRGTGIYEQYF. The V gene is TRBV6-1, the J gene TRBJ2-7; 8 positions match TRBD1. This CDR3 spans 13 amino acids. The junction had 9 bases not matched to a gene; V was cut back by 11 bases and J by 3 bases. Germline V lookup: CDR1 MNHNS, CDR2 SASEGT.

The chain uses TRBV7-9 and TRBJ2-1, with 10 positions matching TRBD2. The trim removed 5 bases at V and 10 bases at J, leaving 20 bases unmatched. The CDR3 consists of 18 residues. CDR1 is SEHNR and CDR2 is FQNEAQ in the germline V gene (reference sequence). CDR3 sequence: CASSASLQREGPILEQFF. The CDR3 DNA reads TGTGCCAGCAGCGCCTCCCTTCAGCGGGAGGGCCCTATATTGGAGCAGTTCTTC.

The gene calls are TRBV18 and TRBJ1-5, with D possibly TRBD1 on 6 matching bases. Trimming took 3 bases from V and 7 from J, leaving 13 bases between them. There are 14 residues in the CDR3. Germline CDR1 and CDR2: KGHSH and LQKENI. In DNA form, the CDR3 reads TGTGCCAGCTCACCGACAGGAGGTGTGCAGCCCCAGCATTTT. Amino acid sequence: CASSPTGGVQPQHF.

The chain uses TRBV7-2 and TRBJ2-1; 15 nucleotides agree with TRBD2. V lost 5 bases and J lost 7; bases outside the gene matches: 3. Germline V gene lookup returns CDR1 SGHTA and CDR2 FQGNSA. The CDR3 sequence is 15 residues long. The CDR3 region has the DNA TGTGCCAGCAGCCGGACTAGCGGGAGGGGGAATGAGCAGTTCTTC. Protein sequence: CASSRTSGRGNEQFF.

V usage is TRBV19 and J usage is TRBJ2-1; 9 bases align to TRBD1. The germline gives CDR1 LNHDA, CDR2 SQIVND (reference sequence). The CDR3 has 14 amino acids. V gave up 7 bases and J gave up 7 bases; unmatched junction bases: 8. CDR3 protein: CASKPGQGHNEQFF. CDR3 in DNA: TGTGCCAGTAAACCGGGACAGGGTCATAATGAGCAGTTCTTC.

The chain carries TRBV6-1 and TRBJ2-1; D gene ambiguous. V lost 8 bases to trimming and J lost 9 bases, with 14 bases between them. CDR3 length: 12 residues. The germline CDR1 and CDR2 sequences are MNHNS and SASEGT. The CDR3 protein is CASHLPDVEQFF. As DNA, the CDR3 is TGTGCCAGCCACCTACCCGATGTTGAGCAGTTCTTC.

The V gene is TRBV13, the J gene TRBJ2-5, with 8 bases matching TRBD2. The CDR3 spans 17 residues. CDR1 is PRHDT, CDR2 FYEKMQ, per germline (reference sequence). The J segment lost 0 bases and the V segment lost 5 bases, leaving 11 bases of the junction unmatched. The CDR3 protein is CASSPTPVAGHQETQYF. The CDR3 DNA reads TGTGCCAGCAGCCCAACCCCGGTAGCGGGACACCAAGAGACCCAGTACTTC.

This clone was detected only once. This chain joins TRBV7-9 and TRBJ1-1; D not resolved. The CDR3 is made up of 13 amino acids. Germline V CDR1 and CDR2: SEHNR, FQNEAQ (reference sequence). Between the trimmed V and J ends, which lost 5 bases and 3 bases, there was a span of 10 bases. The CDR3 spells CASSRPTDTEAFF. DNA for the CDR3: TGTGCCAGCAGCAGACCAACAGACACTGAAGCTTTCTTT. The whole variable domain, remainder taken from reference TRBV7-9 and TRBJ1-1, is DTGVSQNPRHKITKRGQNVTFRCDPISEHNRLYWYRQTLGQGPEFLTYFQNEAQLEKSRLLSDRFSAERPKGSFSTLEIQRTEQGDSAMYLCASSRPTDTEAFFGQGTRLTVV.

The V and J genes are TRBV4-3 and TRBJ2-3, with 7 bases that match TRBD2. CDR1 is LGHNA, CDR2 YSLEER, per germline. The CDR3 runs 17 residues. V lost 0 bases and J lost 0; bases outside the gene matches: 6. The CDR3 reads CASSQEDSGLSTDTQYF. CDR3 DNA: TGCGCCAGCAGCCAAGAGGATAGCGGGTTAAGCACAGATACGCAGTATTTT.

The rearrangement links TRBV9 to TRBJ2-5, with TRBD1 matching 10 bases. This CDR3 contains 17 residues. Germline CDR1 reads SGDLS; CDR2 reads YYNGEE. The J segment lost 2 bases and the V segment lost 0 bases, leaving 7 bases of the junction unmatched. In DNA form, the CDR3 reads TGTGCCAGCAGCGTAGACCCGACAGGGGGCCTTCAAGAGACCCAGTACTTC. It yields the protein CASSVDPTGGLQETQYF.

The V and J genes are TRBV5-1 and TRBJ1-1, with D tentatively TRBD1 (5 bases). Trimming pared 3 bases from V and 1 base from J, leaving 13 bases between. This CDR3 has 15 residues. Germline V gives CDR1 SGHRS, CDR2 YFSETQ. CDR3 sequence reads: CASSSNGDWNTEAFF. Here the CDR3 DNA reads TGCGCCAGCAGCTCGAACGGGGACTGGAACACTGAAGCTTTCTTT.

The chain couples TRBV5-4 to TRBJ2-3, with D maybe TRBD1 (5 bases). Between the trimmed V and J ends, which lost 7 bases and 1 base, there was a span of 10 bases. The length of the CDR3 is 13 residues. The germline V gene encodes CDR1 SGHNT and CDR2 YYREEE (reference sequence). CDR3 region: CASWGMGTDTQYF. The CDR3 DNA follows: TGTGCCAGCTGGGGCATGGGCACAGATACGCAGTATTTT. The whole variable domain, remainder taken from reference TRBV5-4 and TRBJ2-3, is ETGVTQSPTHLIKTRGQQVTLRCSSQSGHNTVSWYQQALGQGPQFIFQYYREEENGRGNFPPRFSGLQFPNYSSELNVNALELDDSALYLCASWGMGTDTQYFGPGTRLTVL.

This chain's CDR3 is CASVRTGGEEQFF. The DNA for the CDR3 is TGTGCCAGCGTACGGACAGGGGGAGAAGAGCAGTTCTTC. The genes are TRBV7-8 and TRBJ2-1; 10 bases fit TRBD1. The CDR3 has 13 amino acids. Trimming at V came to 8 bases and at J to 10 bases, leaving 8 bases not matched to a gene. Germline V gene lookup returns CDR1 SGHVS and CDR2 FQNEAQ.

The J gene is TRBJ2-1, the V gene TRBV18; 10 bases are shared with TRBD2. With 9 bases clipped from V and 0 bases from J, the junction kept 11 bases outside the gene matches. Germline CDR1 reads KGHSH; CDR2 reads LQKENI. This CDR3 has 17 amino acids. CDR3 protein: CARPINPSGSSYNEQFF. The CDR3 DNA follows: TGTGCCAGGCCAATAAATCCTAGCGGGAGCTCCTACAATGAGCAGTTCTTC.

This chain joins TRBV7-9 and TRBJ1-2, with TRBD1 matching 8 bases. CDR3 length: 15 residues. The V gene's germline CDR1 is SEHNR and CDR2 FQNEAQ (reference sequence). Germline trimming cut 4 bases from V and 4 bases from J; bases unmatched to any gene: 8. The CDR3, as DNA: TGTGCCAGCAGCTCCGGACAGGGTCACAGCTATGGCTACACCTTC. It encodes CASSSGQGHSYGYTF. Full variable domain (outside the CDR3, taken from reference TRBV7-9 and TRBJ1-2): DTGVSQNPRHKITKRGQNVTFRCDPISEHNRLYWYRQTLGQGPEFLTYFQNEAQLEKSRLLSDRFSAERPKGSFSTLEIQRTEQGDSAMYLCASSSGQGHSYGYTFGSGTRLTVV.

This chain's CDR3 is CASLGTSGRVDTQYF. The CDR3 nucleotides read TGTGCCAGCTTGGGGACTAGCGGGAGAGTAGATACGCAGTATTTT. The rearrangement joins TRBV27 to TRBJ2-3, with 14 positions matching TRBD2. This CDR3 comprises 15 residues. Germline CDR1 is MNHEY and CDR2 is SMNVEV (reference sequence). J gave up 5 bases and V 8 bases, and 6 bases lay outside the gene matches.

The V and J genes are TRBV11-3 and TRBJ2-1, with 8 positions matching TRBD2. Losses at the gene ends were 0 bases for V and 9 bases for J; bases not matched to a gene: 7. This CDR3 is 15 amino acids long. Germline assignment: CDR1 SGHNT and CDR2 YENEEA. CDR3 loop: CASSLDLAGGAEQFF. DNA for the CDR3: TGTGCCAGCAGCTTAGATCTAGCGGGTGGCGCTGAGCAGTTCTTC.

The V call is TRBV28, the J call TRBJ1-5; 11 bases line up with TRBD1. J gave up 6 bases and V 5 bases, and 6 bases lay outside the gene matches. Germline lookup yields CDR1 MDHEN and CDR2 SYDVKM. CDR3 size: 15 residues. For the CDR3, the DNA is TGTGCCAGCAGTGCCCCGGGACAGGGGGGTCAGCCCCAGCATTTT. Its translation: CASSAPGQGGQPQHF. The variable domain in full, with the rest retrieved from reference TRBV28 and TRBJ1-5, is DVKVTQSSRYLVKRTGEKVFLECVQDMDHENMFWYRQDPGLGLRLIYFSYDVKMKEKGDIPEGYSVSREKKERFSLILESASTNQTSMYLCASSAPGQGGQPQHFGDGTRLSIL.

The rearrangement links TRBV5-6 to TRBJ2-2; 7 nucleotides match TRBD1. Germline CDR1 reads SGHDT; CDR2 reads YYEEEE. With 2 bases clipped from V and 6 bases from J, the junction kept 13 bases outside the gene matches. This CDR3 has 17 amino acids. CDR3 coding DNA: TGTGCCAGCAGCTTAAGAATTGGGACAGAGGGGGCCGGGGAGCTGTTTTTT. Protein: CASSLRIGTEGAGELFF.